This T cell receptor beta chain is drawn from a study of CD8 T cells in Susac syndrome. After extraction with the RNeasy kit, roughly 0.45 to 1 ug of the RNA was reverse transcribed using random hexamers. TCR beta CDR3 was amplified by immunoSEQ multiplex PCR. This amplification extended across 54 Vbeta and 13 Jbeta segments. One entry per CDR3 protein, called by TCRdb with MiXCR from the immunoSEQ multiplex PCR reads. The repertoire consists of 150,000 to 200,000 distinct CDR3 sequences, with roughly 95% occurring once and the leading ten covering 0.093%. The clonotype originates from a human donor with multiple sclerosis. The sequencing sample was made of CD4+ T cells from PBMCs.

CDR3 sequence: CAWTDSYGYTF. The CDR3 coding sequence is TGTGCCTGGACTGACAGCTATGGCTACACCTTC. The chain carries TRBV30 and TRBJ1-2, with a possible D match to TRBD1 (5 bases). This CDR3 is 11 amino acids long. CDR1 GTSNPN and CDR2 SVGIG come from the germline V gene (reference sequence). V was shortened by 4 bases and J by 4 bases, with 7 bases between the two germline ends.